One T cell receptor beta chain is described in this entry. Its specificity is unknown. Since no conserved phenylalanine or tryptophan closes the CDR3, a read error is the likely cause. The sample comes from a study of breast tumors, draining lymph nodes, adjacent tissues. Study results and caveats: Findings are consistent with lymph node origin and intratumoral expansion of most tumor T cells. The lymph node origin of tumor T cells was framed as consistent with a hypothesis, not demonstrated.

CDR1 is LNHDA and CDR2 is SQIVND in the germline V gene (reference sequence). The CDR3 loop spans 16 amino acids. TCRdb used MiXCR to reprocess the multiplex PCR reads, holding one entry per CDR3 protein. The sample has around 17,000 distinct CDR3 sequences, roughly 46% seen once. The chain links TRBV19 to TRBJ1-5; 9 bases are a match to TRBD1. The sample consisted of tumor-adjacent breast tissue. The sequence derives from a female donor with breast cancer. Some clones in this sample may be carry-over from other donors' samples. The CDR3 spells CVSSTSGTGFKQPQHS. Here the CDR3 DNA reads TGTGTCAGTAGTACCTCCGGGACAGGGTTCAAACAGCCCCAGCATTCT.